Listed here is a single T cell receptor (beta chain). This entry belongs to a study of CD8+ T cells in alopecia areata. The CDR3 runs 16 residues. CDR1 is MGHRA and CDR2 is YSYEKL in the germline V gene. The V and J ends lost 2 bases and 4 bases respectively, with 14 bases between them. cDNA prepared by RNA extraction and subsequent reverse transcription served as the template for sequencing. Clones were read by immunoSEQ multiplex PCR, and TCRdb kept only the in-frame ones, dropping some. The sample carries 25,000 or so clones, 40% to 60% recorded once. This receptor was identified in a human donor with alopecia areata. The sequencing sample was made of NKG2D-high CD8+ T cells sorted from blood. This sequence joins TRBV4-1 and TRBJ2-2; tentative D call: TRBD1 (7 bases). CDR3: CASSQWRDRGTGELFF. Here the CDR3 DNA reads TGCGCCAGCAGCCAATGGAGGGACAGAGGCACCGGGGAGCTGTTTTTT.